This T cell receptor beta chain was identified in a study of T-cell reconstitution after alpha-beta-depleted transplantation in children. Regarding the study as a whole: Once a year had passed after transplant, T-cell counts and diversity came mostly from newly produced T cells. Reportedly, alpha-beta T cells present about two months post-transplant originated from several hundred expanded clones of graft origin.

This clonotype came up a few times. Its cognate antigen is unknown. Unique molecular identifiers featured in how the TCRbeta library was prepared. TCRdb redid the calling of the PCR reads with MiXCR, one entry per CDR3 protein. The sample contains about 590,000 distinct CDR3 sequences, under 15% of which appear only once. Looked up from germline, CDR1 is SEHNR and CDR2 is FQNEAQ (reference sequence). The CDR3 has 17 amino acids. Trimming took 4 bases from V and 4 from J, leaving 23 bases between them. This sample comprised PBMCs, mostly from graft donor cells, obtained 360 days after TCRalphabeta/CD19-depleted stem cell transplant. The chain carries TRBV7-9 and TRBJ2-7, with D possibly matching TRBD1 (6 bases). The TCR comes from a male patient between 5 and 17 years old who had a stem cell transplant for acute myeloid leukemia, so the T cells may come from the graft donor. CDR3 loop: CASSSIRRAVTGYEQYF. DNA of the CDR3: TGTGCCAGCAGCTCCATTCGAAGGGCAGTGACAGGTTACGAGCAGTACTTC.